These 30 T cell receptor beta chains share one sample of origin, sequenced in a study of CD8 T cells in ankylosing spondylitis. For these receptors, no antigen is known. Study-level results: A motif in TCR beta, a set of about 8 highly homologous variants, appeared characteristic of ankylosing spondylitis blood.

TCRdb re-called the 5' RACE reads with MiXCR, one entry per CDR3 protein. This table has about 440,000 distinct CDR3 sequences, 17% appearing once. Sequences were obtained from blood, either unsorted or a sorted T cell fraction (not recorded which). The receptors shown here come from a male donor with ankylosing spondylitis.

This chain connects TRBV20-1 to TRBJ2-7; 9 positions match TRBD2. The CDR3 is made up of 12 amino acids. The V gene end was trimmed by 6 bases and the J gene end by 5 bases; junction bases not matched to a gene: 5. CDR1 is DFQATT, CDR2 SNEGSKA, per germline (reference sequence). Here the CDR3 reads CSAVAGEDEQYF. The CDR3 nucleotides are TGCAGTGCAGTAGCGGGAGAGGACGAGCAGTACTTC.

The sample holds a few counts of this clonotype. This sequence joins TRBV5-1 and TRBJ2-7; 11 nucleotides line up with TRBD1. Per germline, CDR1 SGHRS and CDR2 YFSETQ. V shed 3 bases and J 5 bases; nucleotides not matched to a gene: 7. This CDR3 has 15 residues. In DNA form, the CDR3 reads TGCGCCAGCAGCTCCGGCAGGACAGGGGGCAACGAGCAGTACTTC. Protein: CASSSGRTGGNEQYF.

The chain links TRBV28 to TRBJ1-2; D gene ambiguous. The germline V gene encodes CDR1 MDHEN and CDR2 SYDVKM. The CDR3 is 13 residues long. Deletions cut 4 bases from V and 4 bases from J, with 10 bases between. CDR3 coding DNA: TGTGCCAGCAGTTCTGTGACCGGCTATGGCTACACCTTC. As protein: CASSSVTGYGYTF.

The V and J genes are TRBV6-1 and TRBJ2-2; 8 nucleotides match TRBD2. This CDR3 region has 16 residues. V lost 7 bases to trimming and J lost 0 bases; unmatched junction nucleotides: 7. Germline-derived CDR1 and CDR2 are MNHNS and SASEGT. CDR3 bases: TGTGCCAGCACCCCCATAGCGGGACCGAACACCGGGGAGCTGTTTTTT. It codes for CASTPIAGPNTGELFF.

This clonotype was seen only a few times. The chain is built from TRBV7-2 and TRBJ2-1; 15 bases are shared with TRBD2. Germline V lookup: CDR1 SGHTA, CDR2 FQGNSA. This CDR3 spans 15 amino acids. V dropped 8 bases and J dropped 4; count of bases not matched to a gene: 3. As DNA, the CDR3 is TGTGCCAGCGGGGGGACTAGCGGGAGGTACAATGAGCAGTTCTTC. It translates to CASGGTSGRYNEQFF.

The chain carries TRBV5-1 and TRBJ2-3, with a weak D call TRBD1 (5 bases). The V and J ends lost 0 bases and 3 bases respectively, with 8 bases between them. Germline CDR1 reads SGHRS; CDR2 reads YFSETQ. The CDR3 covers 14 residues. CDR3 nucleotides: TGCGCCAGCAGCTTGGAGGGGCAGACAGATACGCAGTATTTT. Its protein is CASSLEGQTDTQYF.

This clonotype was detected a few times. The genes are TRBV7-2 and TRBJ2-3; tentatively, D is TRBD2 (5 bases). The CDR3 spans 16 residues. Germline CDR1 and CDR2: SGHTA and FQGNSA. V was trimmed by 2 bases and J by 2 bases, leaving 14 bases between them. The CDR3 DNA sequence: TGTGCCAGCAGCTTAAAGCGGCCCGTGACCACAGATACGCAGTATTTT. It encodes CASSLKRPVTTDTQYF.

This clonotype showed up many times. This CDR3 reads CASSLKSGTGYGYTF. CDR3 bases: TGTGCCAGCAGTTTGAAGTCCGGGACAGGCTATGGCTACACCTTC. The chain joins TRBV12-3 or TRBV12-4 to TRBJ1-2; 8 positions match TRBD1. V lost 3 bases, J lost 4 bases, and 7 bases stayed unmatched. This CDR3 is 15 amino acids long.

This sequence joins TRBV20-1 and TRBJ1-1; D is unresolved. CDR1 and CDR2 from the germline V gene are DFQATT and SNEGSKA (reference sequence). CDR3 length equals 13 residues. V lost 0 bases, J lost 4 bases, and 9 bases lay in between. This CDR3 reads CSARDVGFTEAFF. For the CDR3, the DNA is TGCAGTGCTAGAGATGTGGGGTTCACTGAAGCTTTCTTT.

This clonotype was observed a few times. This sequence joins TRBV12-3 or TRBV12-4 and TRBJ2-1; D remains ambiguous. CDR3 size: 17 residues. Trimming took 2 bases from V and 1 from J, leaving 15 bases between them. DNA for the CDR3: TGTGCCAGCAGTTTACCCCCCAGTAGAGGTTCCTACAATGAGCAGTTCTTC. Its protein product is CASSLPPSRGSYNEQFF.

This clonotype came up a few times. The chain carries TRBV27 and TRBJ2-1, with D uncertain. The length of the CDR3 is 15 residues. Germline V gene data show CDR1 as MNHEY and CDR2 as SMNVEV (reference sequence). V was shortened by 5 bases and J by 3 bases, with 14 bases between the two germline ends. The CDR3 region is CASSRVVAGYNEQFF. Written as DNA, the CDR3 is TGTGCCAGCAGTCGTGTAGTCGCCGGCTACAATGAGCAGTTCTTC.

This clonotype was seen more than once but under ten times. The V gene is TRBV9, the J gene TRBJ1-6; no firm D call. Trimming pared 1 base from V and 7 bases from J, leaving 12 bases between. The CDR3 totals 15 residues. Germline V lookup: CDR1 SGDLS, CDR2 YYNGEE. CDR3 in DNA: TGTGCCAGCAGCGTAAAGTCCAGCGGGAATTCACCCCTCCACTTT. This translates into CASSVKSSGNSPLHF.

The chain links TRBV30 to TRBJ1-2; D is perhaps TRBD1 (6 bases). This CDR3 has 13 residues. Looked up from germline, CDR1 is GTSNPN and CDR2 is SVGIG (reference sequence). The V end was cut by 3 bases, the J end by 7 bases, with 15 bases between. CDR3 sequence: CAWRSRGEGGYTF. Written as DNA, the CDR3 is TGTGCCTGGAGATCGAGGGGGGAAGGTGGCTACACCTTC.

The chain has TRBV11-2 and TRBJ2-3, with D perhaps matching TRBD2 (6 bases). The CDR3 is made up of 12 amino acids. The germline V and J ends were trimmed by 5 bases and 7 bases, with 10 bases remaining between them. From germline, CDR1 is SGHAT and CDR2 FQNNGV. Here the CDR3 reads CASSPTSYTQYF. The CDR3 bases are TGTGCCAGCAGCCCGACTAGTTATACGCAGTATTTT.

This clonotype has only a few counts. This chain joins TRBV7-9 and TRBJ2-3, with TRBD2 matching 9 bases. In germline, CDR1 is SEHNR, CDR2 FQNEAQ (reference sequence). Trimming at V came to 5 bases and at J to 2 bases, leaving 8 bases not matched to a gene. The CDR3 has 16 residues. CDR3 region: CASSKRLAADTDTQYF. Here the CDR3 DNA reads TGTGCCAGCAGCAAAAGACTAGCGGCTGACACAGATACGCAGTATTTT.

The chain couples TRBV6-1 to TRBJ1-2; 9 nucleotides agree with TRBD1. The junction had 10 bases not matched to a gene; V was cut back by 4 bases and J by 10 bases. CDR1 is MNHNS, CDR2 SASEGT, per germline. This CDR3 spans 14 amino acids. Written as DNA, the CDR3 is TGTGCCAGCAGTGGGGGACAGGGAAGTCCTGACTACACCTTC. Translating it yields CASSGGQGSPDYTF.

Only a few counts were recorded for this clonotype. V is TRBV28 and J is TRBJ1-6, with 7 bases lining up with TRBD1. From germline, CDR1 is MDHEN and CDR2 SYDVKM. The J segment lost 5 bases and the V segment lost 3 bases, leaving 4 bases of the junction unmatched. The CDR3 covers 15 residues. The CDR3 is CASSLRDRDNSPLHF. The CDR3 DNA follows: TGTGCCAGCAGTTTGAGGGACAGAGATAATTCACCCCTCCACTTT.

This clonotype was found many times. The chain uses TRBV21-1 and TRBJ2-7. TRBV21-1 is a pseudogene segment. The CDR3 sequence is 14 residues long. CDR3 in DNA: TGTGCCAGCAGCACAGGACGGACCTCCTACGAGCAGTACTTC. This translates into CASSTGRTSYEQYF.

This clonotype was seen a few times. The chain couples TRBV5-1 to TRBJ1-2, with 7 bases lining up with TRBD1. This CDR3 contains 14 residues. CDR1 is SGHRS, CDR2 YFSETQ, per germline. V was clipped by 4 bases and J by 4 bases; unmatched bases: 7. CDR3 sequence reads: CASSPGQEGYGYTF. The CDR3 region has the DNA TGCGCCAGCAGCCCCGGACAGGAAGGCTATGGCTACACCTTC.

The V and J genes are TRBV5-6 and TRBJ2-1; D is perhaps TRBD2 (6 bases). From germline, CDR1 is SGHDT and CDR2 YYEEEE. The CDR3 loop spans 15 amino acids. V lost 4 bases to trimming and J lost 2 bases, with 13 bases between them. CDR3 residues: CASSKPGLPYNEQFF. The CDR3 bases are TGTGCCAGCAGCAAACCGGGACTGCCCTACAATGAGCAGTTCTTC.

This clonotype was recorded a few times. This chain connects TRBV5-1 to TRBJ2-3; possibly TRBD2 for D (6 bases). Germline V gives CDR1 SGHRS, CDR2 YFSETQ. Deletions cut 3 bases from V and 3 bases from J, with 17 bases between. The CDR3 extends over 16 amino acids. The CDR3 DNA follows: TGCGCCAGCAGCTCCCTTACTAGCCCAAGTACAGATACGCAGTATTTT. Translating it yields CASSSLTSPSTDTQYF.

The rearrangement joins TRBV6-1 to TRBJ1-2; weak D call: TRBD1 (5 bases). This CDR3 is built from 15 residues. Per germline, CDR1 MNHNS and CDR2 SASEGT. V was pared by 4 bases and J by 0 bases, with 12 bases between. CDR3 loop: CASSGRDFSNYGYTF. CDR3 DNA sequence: TGTGCCAGCAGTGGTCGGGACTTTTCTAACTATGGCTACACCTTC.

The CDR3 loop reads CASSLSTLAGVQETQYF. CDR3 DNA: TGTGCCAGCAGCTTAAGTACCCTAGCGGGGGTACAAGAGACCCAGTACTTC. V gene TRBV7-3 combines with J gene TRBJ2-5, with 10 bases fitting TRBD2. CDR3 length: 17 amino acids. Per germline, CDR1 SGHTA and CDR2 FQGTGA. After removal of 1 base from V and 2 bases from J, the junction contained 7 bases not matched to a gene. Drawing the rest from reference TRBV7-3 and TRBJ2-5, the complete variable domain is GAGVSQTPSNKVTEKGKYVELRCDPISGHTALYWYRQSLGQGPEFLIYFQGTGAADDSGLPNDRFFAVRPEGSVSTLKIQRTERGDSAVYLCASSLSTLAGVQETQYFGPGTRLLVL.

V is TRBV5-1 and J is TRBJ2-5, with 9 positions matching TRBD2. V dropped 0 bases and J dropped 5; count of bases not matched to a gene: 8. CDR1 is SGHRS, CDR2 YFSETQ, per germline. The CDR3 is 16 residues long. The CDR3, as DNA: TGCGCCAGCAGCTTGGGGTCGCGGGGGGGCCAGGAGACCCAGTACTTC. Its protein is CASSLGSRGGQETQYF.

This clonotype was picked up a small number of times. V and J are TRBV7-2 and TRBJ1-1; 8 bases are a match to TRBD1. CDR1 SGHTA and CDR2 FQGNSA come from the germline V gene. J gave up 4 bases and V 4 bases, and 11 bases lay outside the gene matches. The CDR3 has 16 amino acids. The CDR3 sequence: CASSSDWTGKGTEAFF. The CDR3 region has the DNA TGTGCCAGCAGCTCAGACTGGACAGGGAAGGGCACTGAAGCTTTCTTT.

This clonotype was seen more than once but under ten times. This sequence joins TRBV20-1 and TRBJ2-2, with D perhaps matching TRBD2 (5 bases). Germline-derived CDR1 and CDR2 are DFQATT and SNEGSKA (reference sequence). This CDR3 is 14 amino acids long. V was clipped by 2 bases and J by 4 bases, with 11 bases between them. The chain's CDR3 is CSARSGSGTGELFF. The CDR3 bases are TGCAGTGCTAGAAGTGGGAGTGGCACCGGGGAGCTGTTTTTT.

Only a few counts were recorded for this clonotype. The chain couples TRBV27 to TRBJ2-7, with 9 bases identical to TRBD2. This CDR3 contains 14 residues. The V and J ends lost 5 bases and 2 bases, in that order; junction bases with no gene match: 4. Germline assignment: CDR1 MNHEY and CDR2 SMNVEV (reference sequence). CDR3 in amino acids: CASSTSGPTYEQYF. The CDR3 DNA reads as TGTGCCAGCAGTACTAGCGGGCCAACCTACGAGCAGTACTTC.

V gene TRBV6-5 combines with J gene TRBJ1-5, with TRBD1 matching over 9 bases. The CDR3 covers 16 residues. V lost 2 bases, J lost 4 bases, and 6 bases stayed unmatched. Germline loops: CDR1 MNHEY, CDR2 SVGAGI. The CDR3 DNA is TGTGCCAGCAGTTACGTCTCGGGACAGGGTAATCAGCCCCAGCATTTT. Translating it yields CASSYVSGQGNQPQHF.

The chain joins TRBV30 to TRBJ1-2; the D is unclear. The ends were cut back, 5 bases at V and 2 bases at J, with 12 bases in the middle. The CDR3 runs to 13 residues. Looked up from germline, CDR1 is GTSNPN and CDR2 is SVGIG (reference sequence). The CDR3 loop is CAWAMAQNYGYTF. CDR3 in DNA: TGTGCCTGGGCGATGGCACAGAACTATGGCTACACCTTC.

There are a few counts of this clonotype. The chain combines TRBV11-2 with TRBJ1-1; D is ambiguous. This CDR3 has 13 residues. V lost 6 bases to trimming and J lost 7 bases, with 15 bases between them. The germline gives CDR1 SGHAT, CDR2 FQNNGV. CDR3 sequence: CASSSSTHSEAFF. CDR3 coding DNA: TGTGCCAGCAGTTCATCGACCCACAGTGAAGCTTTCTTT.